This entry concerns a single T cell receptor beta chain. Its target antigen remains unknown. Base qualities are missing; no much larger clone stands one base away. The sample is drawn from a study of cytotoxic CD8 clonotypes in ibrutinib-treated CLL (dated by TCRdb to the early 2020s). With regard to the full study: The cohort had about a dozen relapsed/refractory and around 15 treatment-naive patients; roughly 17 were IGHV unmutated. Partial responses were observed in 24 patients and complete responses in 2; after a median follow-up of roughly 62 months, remission was maintained in 14 patients and progression was observed in approximately 12. The response samples were drawn at a median of roughly twelve months into treatment, with a range of roughly 6 to 40 months. An average of 255,043 productive templates and roughly 94,000 productive rearrangements was obtained per sample. Longitudinal samples were obtainable from 26 of the 86 participants in the trial. Cryopreserved peripheral blood mononuclear cells were obtained before treatment, at response, and at either sustained remission or disease progression.

Reading the germline V gene gives CDR1 ENHRY and CDR2 SYGVKD. At the junction V is shortened by 4 bases and J by 0 bases, with 6 bases in between. Taken from cysteine to phenylalanine, the CDR3 has 13 residues. This entry keeps only the CDR3 DNA: 39 bases, framed from base 1. A MiSeq instrument was used for deep resolution sequencing, which targeted depths ranging from 1 in 1 million up to 1 in 200,000 T cells, with coverage averaging 10x for each clonotype. The immunoSEQ hsTCRB Kit was used to generate the TCR beta libraries. The authors' analysis ran thus. Data were analyzed with ImmunoSEQ Data Assistant and ImmunoSEQ Analyzer, with V, D and J genes assigned per IMGT definitions. Clonality was computed as one minus normalized Shannon entropy of productive rearrangement frequencies, ranging from 0 to 1. Only overrepresented clonotypes making up at least 0.05% of the repertoire of each patient were included in the public clonotype analysis. Thirteen age-matched healthy donor repertoires from immuneACCESS were used as controls for clonality. TCRdb limited this immuneACCESS table to in-frame rearrangements with V and J called. A share of clones is missing; checked studies link under half to unresolved V genes, and the rest is unexplained. D and trimming come from the DNA, and the V and J calls and clone size come from that table. Across this sample there are about 21,000 clones, with roughly 80% seen only once. The ten largest make up about 6% of the sample.

For TCR beta library preparation, approximately 2 micrograms of genomic DNA was extracted from cryopreserved PBMCs. Longitudinal blood samples from CLL patients on ibrutinib monotherapy underwent high-throughput TCR beta sequencing. The patients were enrolled in a single-center, open-label phase 2 trial of ibrutinib monotherapy. Study-wide findings and limitations: Sustained-remission and progressing patients did not have matched sampling times, and lymph node repertoires were not examined. An increase in clonality was observed at ibrutinib response, with clonality remaining stable during sustained remission and falling back toward baseline at progression. Baseline clonality exceeded that of age-matched healthy donors and correlated strongly with circulating CD8+ T-cell counts. Public clonotypes were found to be uncommon and were observed to contract or remain stable during treatment; the increase in clonality was shown to reflect expansion of private clonotypes at ibrutinib response.

Recombination joined TRBV10-3 with TRBJ2-5; tentative D gene TRBD1, with 5 bases matching. The clonotype comes from a human donor with chronic lymphocytic leukemia. Material: PBMCs, obtained before ibrutinib treatment. The nucleotide sequence is given as TGTGCCATCAGTGGGACAAACCAAGAGACCCAGTACTTC. This yields the protein CAISGTNQETQYF.